Below, 11 T cell receptor beta chains from the same sample are listed, as sequenced in a study of cytomegalovirus exposure and HLA in healthy donors. The study ran its PCR with 60 Vbeta and 13 Jbeta primers. TCRdb's copy holds only in-frame clones and misses some; the assay was immunoSEQ multiplex PCR. The repertoire holds 130,000 or so clones, with under 90% as singletons. The sequencing sample was made of PBMCs. The receptors were sampled from a woman in her 40s in good health and CMV-seronegative.

The chain joins TRBV7-9 to TRBJ2-1; 12 bases are a match to TRBD2. The CDR3 has 16 amino acids. Germline values: CDR1 SEHNR, CDR2 FQNEAQ (reference sequence). After removal of 5 bases from V and 3 bases from J, the junction contained 5 bases not matched to a gene. In DNA form, the CDR3 reads TGTGCCAGCAGCCGACTAGCGGGAGTCGTCTACAATGAGCAGTTCTTC. It specifies CASSRLAGVVYNEQFF.

This rearrangement joins TRBV28 to TRBJ2-1; TRBD2 agrees at 8 bases. The CDR3 covers 11 residues. Per germline, CDR1 MDHEN and CDR2 SYDVKM. With V trimmed by 6 bases and J by 16 bases, 8 bases remained unmatched. This CDR3 is CASSRGLGNFF. The CDR3 nucleotides read TGTGCCAGCAGCCGGGGACTAGGGAATTTCTTC.

V is TRBV5-1 and J is TRBJ1-1; D perhaps matches TRBD1 (5 bases). CDR3 size: 16 residues. Germline CDR1 SGHRS, CDR2 YFSETQ. V gave up 3 bases and J gave up 2 bases, with 17 bases separating them. CDR3 in DNA: TGCGCCAGCAGCTCGGCCCCGGGGGGGGGTAACACTGAAGCTTTCTTT. Its translation is CASSSAPGGGNTEAFF.

V is TRBV28 and J is TRBJ1-5; D remains ambiguous. The germline CDR1 and CDR2 sequences are MDHEN and SYDVKM. V was cut by 6 bases and J by 0 bases, with 12 bases left in between. CDR3 size: 15 residues. The DNA of the CDR3 is TGTGCCAGCAGCCCCGGTGGTTATAGCAATCAGCCCCAGCATTTT. Translation gives CASSPGGYSNQPQHF.

The chain combines TRBV7-8 with TRBJ2-2; 7 bases are a match to TRBD1. This CDR3 is built from 17 residues. CDR1 SGHVS and CDR2 FQNEAQ come from the germline V gene. V lost 0 bases and J lost 1; bases outside the gene matches: 5. The CDR3 here is CASSLARNRGNTGELFF. CDR3 coding DNA: TGTGCCAGCAGCTTAGCTAGGAACAGGGGGAACACCGGGGAGCTGTTTTTT.

This clone was counted only a few times. The rearrangement joins TRBV4-3 to TRBJ2-7, with TRBD2 identical over 9 bases. This CDR3 region has 15 residues. Germline V gives CDR1 LGHNA, CDR2 YSLEER. V gave up 0 bases and J gave up 6 bases; unmatched junction bases: 6. The CDR3 sequence is CASSQDWSGRFEQYF. The CDR3 bases are TGCGCCAGCAGCCAAGATTGGAGCGGGAGGTTCGAGCAGTACTTC.

V usage is TRBV7-2 and J usage is TRBJ1-1; tentative D call: TRBD1 (5 bases). V was cut by 1 base and J by 7 bases, with 13 bases left in between. Germline V gives CDR1 SGHTA, CDR2 FQGNSA. This CDR3 contains 14 residues. The CDR3 region has the DNA TGTGCCAGCAGCTTAGGGATGGGGCAGCTTGAAGCTTTCTTT. Residues: CASSLGMGQLEAFF.

This chain joins TRBV18 and TRBJ2-7, with 8 positions matching TRBD2. Trimming removed 4 bases from V and 6 bases from J; junction bases left unmatched: 17. CDR3 length equals 17 residues. Germline V gene data show CDR1 as KGHSH and CDR2 as LQKENI. The CDR3 is CASSLLITSGTQGEQYF. The DNA for the CDR3 is TGTGCCAGCTCACTCCTGATTACTAGCGGCACTCAGGGCGAGCAGTACTTC.

The gene calls are TRBV28 and TRBJ2-7; 7 nucleotides line up with TRBD2. Trimming took 4 bases from V and 8 from J; bases not matched to a gene: 5. Per the germline V gene, CDR1 is MDHEN and CDR2 is SYDVKM. The CDR3 is 12 amino acids. In DNA, the CDR3 is TGTGCCAGCAGTTGGGGGGGTACTCAGCAGTACTTC. Translation gives CASSWGGTQQYF. The full variable domain, its missing parts supplied by reference TRBV28 and TRBJ2-7, is DVKVTQSSRYLVKRTGEKVFLECVQDMDHENMFWYRQDPGLGLRLIYFSYDVKMKEKGDIPEGYSVSREKKERFSLILESASTNQTSMYLCASSWGGTQQYFGPGTRLTVT.

Only a few counts were recorded for this clone. V gene TRBV6-1 combines with J gene TRBJ1-6; D call uncertain. The CDR3 runs 14 residues. The V gene lost 5 bases and the J gene lost 4 bases, with 9 bases spanning the gap. Per the germline V gene, CDR1 is MNHNS and CDR2 is SASEGT. As DNA, the CDR3 is TGTGCCAGCAGTAAAACCGGGTATAATTCACCCCTCCACTTT. Its protein is CASSKTGYNSPLHF.

The V call is TRBV9, the J call TRBJ2-3; 13 bases map to TRBD2. There are 18 residues in the CDR3. V trimming: 0 bases; J trimming: 3 bases; junction bases outside the gene matches: 7. Germline V gene sequence: CDR1 SGDLS, CDR2 YYNGEE. The CDR3 DNA follows: TGTGCCAGCAGCGTAGCCCCCGCGACTAGCGGGGGGACAGATACGCAGTATTTT. Translated: CASSVAPATSGGTDTQYF.